This T cell receptor beta chain was documented in a study of blood T cells in healthy people across ages. General study findings and limits: Unknown donor CMV status possibly confounded expanded clonotype changes. PBMCs were not sorted, which prevented a conclusive comparison of naive versus antigen-experienced cells.

PCR was performed a second time for about 7 to 12 cycles using a sample-barcoded 5' primer and a J-beta primer mix. CDR3-containing paired-end reads numbering at least 2.5 million came from each sample. TCRdb re-analysed the 5' RACE reads in MiXCR, keeping a single row per CDR3 protein. The repertoire includes 1,100,000 or so distinct CDR3 sequences, 40% to 50% of them detected once, and approximately 17% sits in the top ten. Per germline, CDR1 MGHDK and CDR2 SYGVNS. There are 15 residues in the CDR3. V was cut by 0 bases and J by 7 bases, with 12 bases left in between. Each sample had at least 6 million PBMCs isolated. This clonotype was observed many times. Its specificity is unknown.

The receptor was isolated from an older woman in good health. The specimen sequenced was blood. The chain links TRBV25-1 to TRBJ1-4; no definite D call. DNA for the CDR3: TGTGCCAGCAGTGAATATAGCGTGGAGAGTGAAAAACTGTTTTTT. Encoded protein: CASSEYSVESEKLFF.